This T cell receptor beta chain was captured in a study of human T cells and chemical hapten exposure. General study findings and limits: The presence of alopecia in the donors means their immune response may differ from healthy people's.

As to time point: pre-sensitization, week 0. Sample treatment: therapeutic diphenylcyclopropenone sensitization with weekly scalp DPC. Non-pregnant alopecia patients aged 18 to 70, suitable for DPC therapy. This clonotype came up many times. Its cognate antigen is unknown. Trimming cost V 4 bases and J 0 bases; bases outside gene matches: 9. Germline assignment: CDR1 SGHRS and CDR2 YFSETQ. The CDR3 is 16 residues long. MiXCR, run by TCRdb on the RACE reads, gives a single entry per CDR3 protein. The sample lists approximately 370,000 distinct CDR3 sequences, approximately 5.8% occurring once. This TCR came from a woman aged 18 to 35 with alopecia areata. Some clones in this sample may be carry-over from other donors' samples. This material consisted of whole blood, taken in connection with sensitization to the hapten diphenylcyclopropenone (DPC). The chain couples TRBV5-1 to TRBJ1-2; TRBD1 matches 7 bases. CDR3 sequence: CASSAGQSRANYGYTF. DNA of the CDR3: TGCGCCAGCAGCGCGGGACAGTCCCGAGCTAACTATGGCTACACCTTC.